The T cell receptor beta chain described here comes from a study of T cell responses to AZD1222 COVID-19 vaccine. Study information: Analyses pooled second doses at about 4 or about 12 weeks.

The study's findings and limits: Following two doses of AZD1222, Spike-specific TCR breadth and depth rose. Unmutated variant regions reportedly attract nearly half of all spike-specific TCRs. White British people made up most donors, females outnumbered males, and clonal diversity was possibly underestimated.

Sequencing used immunoSEQ multiplex PCR; TCRdb keeps in-frame clones, though not all of them. This sample has approximately 110,000 clones, with 82% found just once. Comments on this clone: Its antigen is not known.

The CDR3 has 14 residues. Trimming removed 2 bases from V and 5 bases from J; junction bases left unmatched: 4. Germline V gives CDR1 MNHEY, CDR2 SVGAGI. The source material was peripheral blood, sampled on day 0 of AZD1222 vaccination. This clonotype originated in an adult in good health. The chain combines TRBV6-5 with TRBJ2-7; TRBD1 agrees at 9 bases. CDR3 in amino acids: CASSYVQGAHEQYF. In DNA form, the CDR3 reads TGTGCCAGCAGTTACGTACAGGGGGCCCACGAGCAGTACTTC.